This T cell receptor beta chain was documented in a study of neurological immune-mediated disorders. Notes on the study in general: Private repertoires in all groups were suggested by the absence of shared CDR3 amino acid sequences among expanded clones across subjects. The multiple sclerosis repertoire cluster had no clinical or MRI feature associated with it.

J was trimmed by 4 bases and V by 5 bases; bases with no gene match: 4. CDR3 length: 14 amino acids. In every sequencing run, more than 180 million TCR-beta sequences were generated from 15-18 subjects. A single record per CDR3 protein comes from TCRdb applying MiXCR to the 5' RACE reads. In the table there are 70,000 or so distinct CDR3 sequences, more than 3% of which are singletons. This clonotype was seen more than once but under ten times. Its antigen is unknown. The sequence came from a woman between 50 and 59 years old with multiple sclerosis. Specimen: PBMCs. V and J are TRBV6-7 and TRBJ2-5; 10 positions agree with TRBD2. TRBV6-7 is marked as an open reading frame, function uncertain. CDR3 loop: CASSPIAGGETQYF. Written as DNA, the CDR3 is TGTGCCAGCAGTCCAATAGCGGGAGGAGAGACCCAGTACTTC.